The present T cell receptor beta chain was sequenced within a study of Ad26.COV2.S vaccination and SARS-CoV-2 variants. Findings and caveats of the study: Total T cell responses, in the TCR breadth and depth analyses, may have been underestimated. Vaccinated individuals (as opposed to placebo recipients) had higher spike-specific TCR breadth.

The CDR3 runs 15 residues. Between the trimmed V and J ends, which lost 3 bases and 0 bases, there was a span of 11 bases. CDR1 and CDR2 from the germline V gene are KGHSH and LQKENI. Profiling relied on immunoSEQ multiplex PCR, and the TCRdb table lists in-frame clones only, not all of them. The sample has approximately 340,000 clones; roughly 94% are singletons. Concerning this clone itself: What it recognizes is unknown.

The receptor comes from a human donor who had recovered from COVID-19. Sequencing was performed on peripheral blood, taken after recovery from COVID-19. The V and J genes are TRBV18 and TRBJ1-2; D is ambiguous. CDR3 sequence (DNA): TGTGCCAGCTCACCGGCGCAAGGGACTAACTATGGCTACACCTTC. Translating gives CASSPAQGTNYGYTF.